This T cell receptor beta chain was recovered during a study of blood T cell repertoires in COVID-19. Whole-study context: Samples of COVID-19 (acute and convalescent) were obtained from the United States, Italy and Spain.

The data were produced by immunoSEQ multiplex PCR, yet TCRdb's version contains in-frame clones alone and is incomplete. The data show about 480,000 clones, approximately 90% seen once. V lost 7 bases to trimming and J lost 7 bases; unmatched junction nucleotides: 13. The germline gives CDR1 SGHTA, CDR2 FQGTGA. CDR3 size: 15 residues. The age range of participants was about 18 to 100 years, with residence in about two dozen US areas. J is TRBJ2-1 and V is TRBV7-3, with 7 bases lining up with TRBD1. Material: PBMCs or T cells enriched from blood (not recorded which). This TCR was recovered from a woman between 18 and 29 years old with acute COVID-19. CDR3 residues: CASTPGGKYLNEQFF. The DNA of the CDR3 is TGTGCCAGCACCCCAGGGGGAAAGTATTTGAATGAGCAGTTCTTC.